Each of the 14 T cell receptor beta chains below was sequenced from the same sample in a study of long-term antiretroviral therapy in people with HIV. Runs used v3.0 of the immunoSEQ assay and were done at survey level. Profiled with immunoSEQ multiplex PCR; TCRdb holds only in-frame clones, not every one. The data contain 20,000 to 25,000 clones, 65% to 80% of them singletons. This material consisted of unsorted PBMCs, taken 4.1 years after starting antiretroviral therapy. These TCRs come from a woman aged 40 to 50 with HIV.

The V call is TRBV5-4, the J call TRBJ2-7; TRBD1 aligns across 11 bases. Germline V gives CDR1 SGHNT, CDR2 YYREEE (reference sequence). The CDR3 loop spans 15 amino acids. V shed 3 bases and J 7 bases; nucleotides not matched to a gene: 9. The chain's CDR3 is CASSSSGQGAFEQYF. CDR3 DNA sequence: TGTGCCAGCAGCTCATCCGGACAGGGGGCCTTTGAGCAGTACTTC.

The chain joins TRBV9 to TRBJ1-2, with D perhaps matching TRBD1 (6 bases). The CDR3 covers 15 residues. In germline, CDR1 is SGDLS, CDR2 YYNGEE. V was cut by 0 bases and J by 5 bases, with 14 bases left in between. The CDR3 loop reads CASSVEPGAAYGYTF. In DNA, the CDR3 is TGTGCCAGCAGCGTAGAGCCAGGGGCCGCATATGGCTACACCTTC.

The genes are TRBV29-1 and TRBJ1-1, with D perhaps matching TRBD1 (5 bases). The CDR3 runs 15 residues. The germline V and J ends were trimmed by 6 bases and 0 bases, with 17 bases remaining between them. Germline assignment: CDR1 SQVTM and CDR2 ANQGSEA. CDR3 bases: TGCAGCGTGCCAAGGAGGGGAGGGTTGAACACTGAAGCTTTCTTT. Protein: CSVPRRGGLNTEAFF. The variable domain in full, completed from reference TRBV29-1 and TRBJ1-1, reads SAVISQKPSRDICQRGTSLTIQCQVDSQVTMMFWYRQQPGQSLTLIATANQGSEATYESGFVIDKFPISRPNLTFSTLTVSNMSPEDSSIYLCSVPRRGGLNTEAFFGQGTRLTVV.

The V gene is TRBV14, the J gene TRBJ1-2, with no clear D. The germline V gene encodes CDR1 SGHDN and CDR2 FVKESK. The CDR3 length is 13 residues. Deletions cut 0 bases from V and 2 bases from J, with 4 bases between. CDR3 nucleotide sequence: TGTGCCAGCAGCCAAGAACTAAACTATGGCTACACCTTC. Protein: CASSQELNYGYTF.

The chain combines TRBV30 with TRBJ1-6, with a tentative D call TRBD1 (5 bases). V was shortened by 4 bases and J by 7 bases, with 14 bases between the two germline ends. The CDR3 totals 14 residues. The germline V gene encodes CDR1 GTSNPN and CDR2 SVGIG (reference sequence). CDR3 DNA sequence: TGTGCCTGGAATAGCGGGACGGGGAATTCACCCCTCCACTTT. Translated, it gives CAWNSGTGNSPLHF.

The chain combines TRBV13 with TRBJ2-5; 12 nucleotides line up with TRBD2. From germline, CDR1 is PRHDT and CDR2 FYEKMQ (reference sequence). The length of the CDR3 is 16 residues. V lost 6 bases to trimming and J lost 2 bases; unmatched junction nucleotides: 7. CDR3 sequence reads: CASRASGGASQETQYF. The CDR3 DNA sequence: TGTGCCAGCAGGGCTAGCGGGGGGGCCTCACAAGAGACCCAGTACTTC.

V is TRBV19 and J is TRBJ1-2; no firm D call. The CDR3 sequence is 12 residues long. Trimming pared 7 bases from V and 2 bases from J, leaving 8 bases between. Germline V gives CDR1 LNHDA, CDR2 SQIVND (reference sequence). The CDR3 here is CASTGRNYGYTF. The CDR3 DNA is TGTGCCAGTACCGGACGGAACTATGGCTACACCTTC.

Here the CDR3 DNA reads TGTGCCAGCAGCTTAGGGACTAGCGTTTACAATGAGCAGTTCTTC. It encodes CASSLGTSVYNEQFF. The V and J genes are TRBV7-9 and TRBJ2-1; 9 nucleotides align to TRBD2. The germline CDR1 and CDR2 sequences are SEHNR and FQNEAQ (reference sequence). The CDR3 contains 15 residues. V lost 1 base to trimming and J lost 4 bases; unmatched junction nucleotides: 2. The entire variable domain, with the rest obtained from reference TRBV7-9 and TRBJ2-1, is as follows: DTGVSQNPRHKITKRGQNVTFRCDPISEHNRLYWYRQTLGQGPEFLTYFQNEAQLEKSRLLSDRFSAERPKGSFSTLEIQRTEQGDSAMYLCASSLGTSVYNEQFFGPGTRLTVL.

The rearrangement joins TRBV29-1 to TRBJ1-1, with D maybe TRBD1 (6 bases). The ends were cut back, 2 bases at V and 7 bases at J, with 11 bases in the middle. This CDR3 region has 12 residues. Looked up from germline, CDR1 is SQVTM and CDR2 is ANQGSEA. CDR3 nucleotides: TGCAGCGTTGAATGGGGGCTTGGTGAAGCTTTCTTT. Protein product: CSVEWGLGEAFF.

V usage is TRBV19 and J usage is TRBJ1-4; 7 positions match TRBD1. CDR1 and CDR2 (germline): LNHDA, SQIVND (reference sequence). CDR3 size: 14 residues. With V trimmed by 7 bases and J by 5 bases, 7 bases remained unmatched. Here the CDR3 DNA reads TGTGCCAGTATGGTGGGACAGCTAAATGAAAAACTGTTTTTT. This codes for CASMVGQLNEKLFF.

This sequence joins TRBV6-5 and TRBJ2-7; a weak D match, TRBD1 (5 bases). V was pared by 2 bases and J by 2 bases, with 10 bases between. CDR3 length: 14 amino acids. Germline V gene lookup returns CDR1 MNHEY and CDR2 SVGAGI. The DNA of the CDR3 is TGTGCCAGCAGTTACAGGGGAAGAGCCTACGAGCAGTACTTC. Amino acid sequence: CASSYRGRAYEQYF.

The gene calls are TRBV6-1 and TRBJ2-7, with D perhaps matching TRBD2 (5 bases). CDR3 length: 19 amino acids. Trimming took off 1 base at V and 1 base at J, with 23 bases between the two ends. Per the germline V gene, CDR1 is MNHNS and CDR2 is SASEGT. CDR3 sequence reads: CASSEVKVGRAGPSYEQYF. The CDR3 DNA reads TGTGCCAGCAGTGAAGTCAAGGTTGGGCGGGCCGGGCCTTCCTACGAGCAGTACTTC.

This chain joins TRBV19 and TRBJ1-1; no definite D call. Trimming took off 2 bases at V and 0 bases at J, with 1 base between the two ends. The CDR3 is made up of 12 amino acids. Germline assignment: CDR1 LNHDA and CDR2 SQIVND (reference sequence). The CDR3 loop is CASSILNTEAFF. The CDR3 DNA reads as TGTGCCAGTAGTATATTGAACACTGAAGCTTTCTTT.

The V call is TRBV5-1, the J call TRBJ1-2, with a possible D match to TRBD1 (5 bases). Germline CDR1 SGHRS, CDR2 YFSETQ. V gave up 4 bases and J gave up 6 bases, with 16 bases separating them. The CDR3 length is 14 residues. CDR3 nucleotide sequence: TGCGCCAGCAGCCCGGAGGTGTCAGGGCATGGCTACACCTTC. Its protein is CASSPEVSGHGYTF.